This passage covers 21 T cell receptor beta chains from one sample sequenced in a study of T cell responses to AZD1222 COVID-19 vaccine. The protocol was immunoSEQ multiplex PCR, while the TCRdb copy is restricted to in-frame clones and leaves out a portion. The sample lists tens of thousands of clones; around nine tenths were seen once. Source: peripheral blood, taken 28 days after the second AZD1222 dose. The receptors were sampled from an adult who received the AZD1222 COVID-19 vaccine.

The chain employs TRBV7-8 and TRBJ2-2; 7 nucleotides line up with TRBD1. Germline V gives CDR1 SGHVS, CDR2 FQNEAQ. The V and J ends lost 5 bases and 0 bases, in that order; junction bases with no gene match: 6. This CDR3 is 16 amino acids long. The CDR3 loop reads CASSPAGTANTGELFF. For the CDR3, the DNA is TGTGCCAGCAGCCCAGCAGGGACAGCGAACACCGGGGAGCTGTTTTTT.

The rearrangement joins TRBV5-5 to TRBJ2-1, with 9 bases that match TRBD2. CDR1 and CDR2 (germline): SGHKS, YYEKEE (reference sequence). Trimming cost V 2 bases and J 12 bases; bases outside gene matches: 12. This CDR3 spans 15 amino acids. The CDR3 DNA is TGTGCCAGCAGCTTAGCTAGCGGGACCCACGGAGGGCAGTTCTTC. Encoded protein: CASSLASGTHGGQFF.

This clone was counted a single time. This chain links TRBV9 with TRBJ1-5; 9 bases agree with TRBD1. CDR1 and CDR2 (germline): SGDLS, YYNGEE. J gave up 6 bases and V 2 bases, and 3 bases lay outside the gene matches. CDR3 length: 14 residues. CDR3 region: CASSVTGGPQPQHF. CDR3 nucleotides: TGTGCCAGCAGCGTTACAGGGGGCCCTCAGCCCCAGCATTTT.

Only one count was recorded for this clone. V usage is TRBV3-1 (or the pseudogene TRBV3-2) and J usage is TRBJ2-5; the D gene could be TRBD1 or TRBD2 (5 bases each). The CDR3 extends over 16 amino acids. V was pared by 2 bases and J by 1 base, with 14 bases between. CDR1 is LGHDT and CDR2 is YNNKEL in the germline V gene (reference sequence). CDR3 sequence reads: CASSQRGQGPQETQYF. CDR3 coding DNA: TGTGCCAGCAGCCAAAGAGGGCAGGGACCCCAAGAGACCCAGTACTTC.

V and J are TRBV7-3 and TRBJ2-3; D remains unclear. Germline V lookup: CDR1 SGHTA, CDR2 FQGTGA. The V end lost 5 bases, the J end lost 3 bases, and 9 bases lay between the germline ends. There are 13 residues in the CDR3. Written as DNA, the CDR3 is TGTGCCAGCAGCCCCGGCCGGACAGATACGCAGTATTTT. It codes for CASSPGRTDTQYF.

The chain employs TRBV19 and TRBJ1-5, with a possible D match to TRBD1 (5 bases). CDR3 length: 13 amino acids. V was clipped by 4 bases and J by 5 bases, with 9 bases between them. Looked up from germline, CDR1 is LNHDA and CDR2 is SQIVND (reference sequence). For the CDR3, the DNA is TGTGCCAGTAGTAACCAGGGCGATCAGCCCCAGCATTTT. The encoded protein is CASSNQGDQPQHF.

This CDR3 is CASRWGLWNTEAFF. Here the CDR3 DNA reads TGCGCCAGCAGGTGGGGGCTTTGGAACACTGAAGCTTTCTTT. The V call is TRBV4-1, the J call TRBJ1-1; a possible D gene is TRBD1 (6 bases). Germline values: CDR1 MGHRA, CDR2 YSYEKL. The V end lost 6 bases, the J end lost 1 base, and 12 bases lay between the germline ends. The CDR3 has 14 amino acids.

This clone has a single count. The CDR3 loop reads CASSGPRQGESEQYF. The CDR3 nucleotides read TGTGCCAGCAGCGGACCAAGACAGGGTGAAAGCGAGCAGTACTTC. The genes are TRBV7-9 and TRBJ2-7; 7 positions agree with TRBD1. In germline, CDR1 is SEHNR, CDR2 FQNEAQ (reference sequence). V trimming: 5 bases; J trimming: 6 bases; junction bases outside the gene matches: 13. This CDR3 contains 15 residues.

The chain recombines TRBV4-1 with TRBJ1-5, with 8 nucleotides matching TRBD1. CDR3 size: 15 residues. The junction had 5 bases not matched to a gene; V was cut back by 3 bases and J by 4 bases. Germline lookup yields CDR1 MGHRA and CDR2 YSYEKL. The CDR3 region is CASSQKTGDNQPQHF. CDR3 in DNA: TGCGCCAGCAGCCAGAAGACAGGGGATAATCAGCCCCAGCATTTT.

The chain couples TRBV9 to TRBJ1-2, with D possibly TRBD1 on 6 matching bases. The length of the CDR3 is 14 residues. Per germline, CDR1 SGDLS and CDR2 YYNGEE. Trimming removed 3 bases from V and 2 bases from J, with 11 bases in between. The DNA for the CDR3 is TGTGCCAGCAGCGCCTTAGGACAGAACTATGGCTACACCTTC. Translating it yields CASSALGQNYGYTF.

V and J are TRBV19 and TRBJ1-1; D not certain. The germline V gene has CDR1 LNHDA and CDR2 SQIVND (reference sequence). V lost 2 bases and J 2 bases, leaving 9 bases between the germline ends. This CDR3 has 14 residues. The CDR3 here is CASSIRQDNTEAFF. CDR3 DNA sequence: TGTGCCAGTAGTATACGGCAGGACAACACTGAAGCTTTCTTT.

The chain employs TRBV15 and TRBJ2-2; no firm D call. This CDR3 region has 17 residues. The V and J ends lost 2 bases and 1 base respectively, with 14 bases between them. Germline lookup yields CDR1 LNHNV and CDR2 YYDKDF (reference sequence). The CDR3 spells CATSRMLTALNTGELFF. The CDR3 bases are TGTGCCACCAGCAGAATGCTGACTGCCCTGAACACCGGGGAGCTGTTTTTT.

V is TRBV28 and J is TRBJ1-5; D gene ambiguous. This CDR3 contains 15 residues. The germline V gene encodes CDR1 MDHEN and CDR2 SYDVKM. Trimming stripped 2 bases from V and 2 bases from J, with 10 bases between. CDR3 loop: CASSLAGGGNQPQHF. CDR3 DNA: TGTGCCAGCAGTTTAGCGGGCGGAGGCAATCAGCCCCAGCATTTT.

The sample holds a few counts of this clone. The chain uses TRBV30 and TRBJ1-1, with 7 bases identical to TRBD1. The CDR3 is made up of 13 amino acids. V lost 8 bases and J lost 0; bases outside the gene matches: 6. The germline CDR1 and CDR2 sequences are GTSNPN and SVGIG (reference sequence). CDR3 sequence (DNA): TGTGCCAGGCGGGGACAGCTGAACACTGAAGCTTTCTTT. Residues: CARRGQLNTEAFF.

The CDR3 sequence is CASSFEPTNEKLFF. In nucleotides, the CDR3 is TGTGCCAGCAGCTTTGAGCCAACTAATGAAAAACTGTTTTTT. The chain couples TRBV7-2 to TRBJ1-4; no clear D gene. There are 14 residues in the CDR3. The V end was cut by 3 bases, the J end by 0 bases, with 5 bases between. The germline gives CDR1 SGHTA, CDR2 FQGNSA.

CDR3: CASSQRFGGVNEQFF. The CDR3 DNA sequence: TGCGCCAGCAGCCAACGGTTTGGAGGGGTCAATGAGCAGTTCTTC. The genes are TRBV4-1 and TRBJ2-1, with D possibly matching TRBD2 (6 bases). This CDR3 comprises 15 residues. V was trimmed by 2 bases and J by 6 bases, leaving 14 bases between them. Germline-derived CDR1 and CDR2 are MGHRA and YSYEKL.

J is TRBJ1-4 and V is TRBV2, with no clear D. There are 16 residues in the CDR3. Germline CDR1 reads SNHLY; CDR2 reads FYNNEI. V lost 4 bases, J lost 0 bases, and 12 bases lay in between. The CDR3 region is CASSGPQSATNEKLFF. As DNA, the CDR3 is TGTGCCAGCAGTGGCCCGCAGTCTGCAACTAATGAAAAACTGTTTTTT.

The chain is built from TRBV6-2 or TRBV6-3 and TRBJ2-7, with 11 bases matching TRBD2. The CDR3 runs to 17 residues. CDR1 MNHEY and CDR2 SVGEGT come from the germline V gene. Unmatched junction bases numbered 7, after V lost 0 bases and J lost 3 bases. The CDR3 here is CASSYSSGTSGGYEQYF. Here the CDR3 DNA reads TGTGCCAGCAGTTACTCGAGTGGCACTAGCGGGGGCTACGAGCAGTACTTC.

The rearrangement uses TRBV11-3 and TRBJ2-5, with D perhaps matching TRBD1 (7 bases). The CDR3 contains 16 residues. CDR1 is SGHNT, CDR2 YENEEA, per germline. V was pared by 5 bases and J by 5 bases, with 21 bases between. DNA of the CDR3: TGTGCCAGCAGCCCACGACAGGGAGGCTTGGGGGAGACCCAGTACTTC. Translated, it gives CASSPRQGGLGETQYF.

This chain links TRBV27 with TRBJ2-3, with D unclear. Germline loops: CDR1 MNHEY, CDR2 SMNVEV (reference sequence). V lost 5 bases and J lost 1, with 10 bases in between. The length of the CDR3 is 14 residues. The CDR3 sequence: CASSRTIGTDTQYF. CDR3 nucleotide sequence: TGTGCCAGCAGTCGGACCATCGGCACAGATACGCAGTATTTT.

The chain recombines TRBV7-8 with TRBJ2-5, with a weak D call TRBD1 (5 bases). Trimming left V 2 bases short and J 2 bases short, with 9 bases between. The length of the CDR3 is 14 residues. The germline gives CDR1 SGHVS, CDR2 FQNEAQ. In DNA form, the CDR3 reads TGTGCCAGCAGCTTACTGGGGCAACAAGAGACCCAGTACTTC. Its protein product is CASSLLGQQETQYF. Drawing the rest from reference TRBV7-8 and TRBJ2-5, the complete variable domain is GAGVSQSPRYKVAKRGQDVALRCDPISGHVSLFWYQQALGQGPEFLTYFQNEAQLDKSGLPSDRFFAERPEGSVSTLKIQRTQQEDSAVYLCASSLLGQQETQYFGPGTRLLVL.